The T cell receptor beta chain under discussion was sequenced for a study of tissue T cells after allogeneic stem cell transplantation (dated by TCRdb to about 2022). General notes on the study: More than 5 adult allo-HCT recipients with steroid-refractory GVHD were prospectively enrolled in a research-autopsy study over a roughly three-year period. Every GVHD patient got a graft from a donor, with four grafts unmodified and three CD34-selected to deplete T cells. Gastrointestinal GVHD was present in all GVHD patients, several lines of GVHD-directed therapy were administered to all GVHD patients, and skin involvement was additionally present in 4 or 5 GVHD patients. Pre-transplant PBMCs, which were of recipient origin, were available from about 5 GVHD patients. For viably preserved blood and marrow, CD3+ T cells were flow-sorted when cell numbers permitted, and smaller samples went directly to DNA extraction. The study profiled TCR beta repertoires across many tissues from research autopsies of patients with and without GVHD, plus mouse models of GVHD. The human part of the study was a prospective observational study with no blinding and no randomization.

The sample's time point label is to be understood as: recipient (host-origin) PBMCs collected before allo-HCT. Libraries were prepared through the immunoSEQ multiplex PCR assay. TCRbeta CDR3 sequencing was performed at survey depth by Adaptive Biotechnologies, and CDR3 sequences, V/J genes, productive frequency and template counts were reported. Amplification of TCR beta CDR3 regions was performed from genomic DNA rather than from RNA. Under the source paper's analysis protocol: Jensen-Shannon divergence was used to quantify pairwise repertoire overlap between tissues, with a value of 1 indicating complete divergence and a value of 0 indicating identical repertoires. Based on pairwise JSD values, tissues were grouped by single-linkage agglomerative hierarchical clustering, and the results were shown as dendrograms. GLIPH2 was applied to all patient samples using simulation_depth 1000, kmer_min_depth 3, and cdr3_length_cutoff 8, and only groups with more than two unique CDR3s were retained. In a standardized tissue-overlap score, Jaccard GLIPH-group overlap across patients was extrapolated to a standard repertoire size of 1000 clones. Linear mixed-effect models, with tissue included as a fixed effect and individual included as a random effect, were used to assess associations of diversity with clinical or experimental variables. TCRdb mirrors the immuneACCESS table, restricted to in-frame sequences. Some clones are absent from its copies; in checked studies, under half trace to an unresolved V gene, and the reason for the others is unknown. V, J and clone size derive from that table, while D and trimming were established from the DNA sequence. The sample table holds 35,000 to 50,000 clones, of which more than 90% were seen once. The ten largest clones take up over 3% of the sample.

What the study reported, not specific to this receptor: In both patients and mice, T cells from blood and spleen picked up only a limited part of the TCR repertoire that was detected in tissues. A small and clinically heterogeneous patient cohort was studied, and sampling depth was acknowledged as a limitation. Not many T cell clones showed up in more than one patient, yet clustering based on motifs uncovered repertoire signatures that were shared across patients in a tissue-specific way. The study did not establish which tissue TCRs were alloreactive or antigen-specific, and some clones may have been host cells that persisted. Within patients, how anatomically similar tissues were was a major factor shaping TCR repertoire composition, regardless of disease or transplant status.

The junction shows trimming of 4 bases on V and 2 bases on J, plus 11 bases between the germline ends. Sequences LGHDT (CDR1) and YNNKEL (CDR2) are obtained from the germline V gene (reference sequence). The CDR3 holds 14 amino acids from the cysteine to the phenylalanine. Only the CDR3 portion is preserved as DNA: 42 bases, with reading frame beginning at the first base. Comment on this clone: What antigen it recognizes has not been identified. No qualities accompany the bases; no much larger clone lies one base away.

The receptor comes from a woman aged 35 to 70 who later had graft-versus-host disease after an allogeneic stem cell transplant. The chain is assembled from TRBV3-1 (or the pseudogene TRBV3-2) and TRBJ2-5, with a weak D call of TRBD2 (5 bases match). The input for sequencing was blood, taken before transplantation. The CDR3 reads CASSLRSGQETQYF. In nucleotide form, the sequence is TGTGCCAGCAGCCTCAGGTCGGGGCAAGAGACCCAGTACTTC.